This entry concerns a single T cell receptor beta chain. Its antigen specificity is not known. There are no base qualities to consult, and no much larger clone falls within one base. The protocol used for the library was the immunoSEQ multiplex PCR assay. TCR beta CDR3 sequencing was performed on DNA from the cultured, isolated CD4+ T cells. Concerning the study's data processing: Non-productive TCR sequences were removed and reads were trimmed to the CDR3 region, keeping CDR3s of at least 7 amino acids. The MANAFEST web app was used to identify antigen-specific clonotypes by comparing expansion in peptide wells with expansion in reference cultures. To be called positive, a clone needed expansion at FDR<0.05 compared with the reference and with all other wells, an odds ratio greater than 5, and a frequency greater than 0.1% in two replicate wells. A clonotype was defined as cross-reactive if the clonotype was significantly expanded both in SARS-CoV-2 spike wells and in at least one common cold coronavirus spike condition. CDR3 similarity was assessed by Levenshtein distance using the stringdist R package, and unrooted trees were constructed with ape in R 3.6.1. Here the immuneACCESS table is served through TCRdb, limited to in-frame sequences with V and J called. Missing clones are a known gap in these copies; in checked studies unresolved V genes cover under half, and the rest lacks a known reason. The V and J calls and clone size are taken from that table; D and trimming were inferred from the DNA. The sample yields about 37,000 clones; about four fifths were counted once. The ten largest account for 2.5% to 3.5% of the sample.

After around ten days of culture, CD4+ T cells were isolated with the EasySep CD4+ T cell isolation kit. The absence of prior SARS-CoV-2 infection in healthy vaccine recipients was confirmed by negative nucleocapsid antibodies before and after vaccination. Half of the culture medium was replaced with fresh IL-2-containing medium on days 3 and 7. Each peptide stimulation condition was cultured in triplicate wells unless otherwise noted. Using Ficoll-Paque Plus gradient centrifugation, PBMC were separated from whole blood and then either used fresh or cryopreserved at -140C. The QIAamp micro DNA kit was used to extract genomic DNA from the cultured CD4+ T cells. This sample is drawn from a study of vaccination effects on CD4 cells after COVID-19 (dated by TCRdb to about 2022). Describing the broader study: In the ViraFEST assay, PBMC were stimulated with viral peptide pools, and TCR sequencing was then used to find antigen-specific CD4+ T cell clonotypes based on their expansion. Altogether, roughly 10 COVID-19 convalescent patients and several SARS-CoV-2-naive healthy vaccine recipients made up the full study. Each well held some 1.9 million PBMC cultured in IMDM containing roughly 5.1% human AB serum, roughly 9.6 IU/ml IL-2 and gentamicin, along with 8 to 10 ug/ml peptides. Participants received two doses of either the BNT162b2 or the mRNA-1273 mRNA SARS-CoV-2 vaccine. SARS-CoV-2 spike-specific CD4+ TCR repertoires were compared before and after mRNA vaccination in COVID-19 convalescent patients and in infection-naive vaccine recipients. Cultures from other donors in the study were sequenced with the Oncomine TCR Beta short-read assay on an Illumina iSeq 100. General conclusions and limits of the study: Limitations of the study were the small number of convalescent patients and the absence of early post-infection timepoints. Both infection-induced and vaccine-induced clones contracted markedly at late post-vaccination timepoints, which is consistent with waning T cell responses. Among healthy vaccine recipients, nearly all vaccine-induced clones were SARS-CoV-2 mono-reactive, and only 1 of 255 was cross-reactive with common cold coronaviruses.

Based on the germline V gene, the CDR1 and CDR2 sequences are MDHEN and SYDVKM. V loses 4 bases at its end and J loses 2 bases; junction bases beyond the gene matches: 5. Measured from the cysteine to the phenylalanine, the CDR3 is 14 residues long. The entry retains the CDR3 DNA only, 42 bases that are in frame from base 1. The receptor was isolated from a human donor who received a COVID-19 vaccine. The sequence joins TRBV28 to TRBJ2-7, with 7 bases aligning to TRBD2. The source was CD4+ T cells from PBMCs cultured without peptide, collected before COVID-19 vaccination. In nucleotides, the sequence is TGTGCCAGCAGTTCCGCACTAGCGACCTACGAGCAGTACTTC. It specifies CASSSALATYEQYF.